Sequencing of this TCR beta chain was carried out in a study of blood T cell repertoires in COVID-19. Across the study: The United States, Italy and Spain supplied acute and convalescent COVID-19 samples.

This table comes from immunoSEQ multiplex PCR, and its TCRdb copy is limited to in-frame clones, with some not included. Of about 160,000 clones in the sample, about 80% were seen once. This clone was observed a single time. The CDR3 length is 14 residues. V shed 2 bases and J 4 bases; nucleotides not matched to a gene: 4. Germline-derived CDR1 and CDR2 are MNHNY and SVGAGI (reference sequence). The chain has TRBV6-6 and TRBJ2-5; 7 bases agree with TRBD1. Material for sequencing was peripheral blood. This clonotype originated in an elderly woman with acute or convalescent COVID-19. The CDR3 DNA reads TGTGCCAGCAGTTACCAGACAGGGCGAGAGACCCAGTACTTC. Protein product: CASSYQTGRETQYF.